This T cell receptor beta chain appears in the sequencing data of a study of OX40 agonist ivuxolimab in advanced cancers. Study at large: Participants averaged approximately 65 years of age (range roughly 23 to 85) and were less than 85% male.

Produced via immunoSEQ multiplex PCR; TCRdb's table is partial and in-frame only. The sample consists of some 20,000 clones, approximately 72% of them appearing once. Individuals having autoimmune disease history or systemic immunosuppression were not enrolled. This clone was observed many times. The antigen is unknown. Additional DNA sequences in this sample encode the identical CDR3. Broader study findings: Averaging showed that CD8+ T cells had more expanded clones than CD4+ did. Normalized T-cell clonal expansion was also low in a subset of nonresponders.

Germline V gives CDR1 LNHDA, CDR2 SQIVND (reference sequence). V lost 7 bases to trimming and J lost 3 bases, with 9 bases between them. The CDR3 length is 12 residues. The TCR sequence derives from an adult with an advanced solid tumor such as melanoma, head and neck, liver or kidney cancer. This chain joins TRBV19 and TRBJ1-1; D unclear. The source was CD4+ or CD8+ T cells sorted from blood, collected in a trial of the OX40 agonist ivuxolimab. CDR3 loop: CASKWGDTEAFF. Here the CDR3 DNA reads TGTGCCAGTAAATGGGGTGACACTGAAGCTTTCTTT.